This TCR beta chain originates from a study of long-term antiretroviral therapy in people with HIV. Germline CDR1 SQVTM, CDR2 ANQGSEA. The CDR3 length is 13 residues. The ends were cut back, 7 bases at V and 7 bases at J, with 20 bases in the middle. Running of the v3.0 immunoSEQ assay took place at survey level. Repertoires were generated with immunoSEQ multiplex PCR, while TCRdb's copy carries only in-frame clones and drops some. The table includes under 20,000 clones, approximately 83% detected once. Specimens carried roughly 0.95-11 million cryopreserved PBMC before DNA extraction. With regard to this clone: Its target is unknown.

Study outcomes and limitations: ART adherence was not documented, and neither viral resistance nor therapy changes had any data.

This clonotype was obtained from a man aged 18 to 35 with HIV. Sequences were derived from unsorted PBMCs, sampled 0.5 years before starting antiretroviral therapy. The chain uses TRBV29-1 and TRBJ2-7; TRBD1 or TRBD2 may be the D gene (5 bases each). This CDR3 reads CSAYPGLSGEQYF. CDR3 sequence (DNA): TGCAGCGCATACCCAGGACTTTCAGGGGAGCAGTACTTC.